The T cell receptor (beta chain) under discussion was sequenced for a study of chemoradiotherapy in HPV16-positive cancers (dated by TCRdb to between 2022 and 2023). With respect to the entire study: Using functional T-cell assays on cells from two HPV16-positive patients, the researchers defined candidate HPV-specific T-cell clones and common TCR motifs. The study set out to ask whether T-cell immunity against the HPV oncoproteins E6 and E7 changes over the course of chemoradiotherapy and whether that immunity affects survival. The candidate HPV-specific TCRs and motifs were subsequently tracked in TCR repertoires obtained from roughly 90 patients with HPV-related cancers.

To note about this clone: Its antigen is unknown. Base qualities are not recorded, but no much larger clone differs from it by a single base.

The library was prepared using the immunoSEQ multiplex PCR assay. In its TCRdb copy, this immuneACCESS table keeps in-frame sequences only and misses some clones. Where compared with another copy, unresolved V genes explain less than half of these, and the others have no known cause. Across this sample there are tens of thousands of clones, with over 75% seen only once. About 4.5% of the sample comes from the top ten. Sequences SGHTA (CDR1) and FQGNSA (CDR2) are obtained from the germline V gene. Reading from cysteine to phenylalanine, the CDR3 counts 14 amino acids. Kept here is only the CDR3 DNA, which spans 42 bases and is read in frame from base 1. Germline trimming amounts to 3 bases on V and 5 bases on J, with 6 as the count of junction bases outside the gene matches. The research as a whole found: Expansion of candidate HPV-specific clones and E7-related TCR motifs was observed in the tumor microenvironment during treatment, whereas no such expansion was observed for non-HPV-specific T cells. Only a couple of HPV16-positive patients were used to derive the functional definition of HPV-specific T cells, and the survival association was reported for HPV16-positive patients. In HPV16-positive patients, expansion of HPV-responsive T cells during chemoradiotherapy was associated with improved recurrence-free survival.

Repertoires were sampled multiple times during chemoradiotherapy, which allowed clonal expansion in the tumor microenvironment to be followed. The TCR was taken from a human donor with HPV-associated anogenital cancer. Here the chain combines TRBV7-2 and TRBJ1-1; TRBD1 agrees with 7 junctional bases. The sequenced sample was blood, obtained from a patient who underwent chemoradiotherapy. The CDR3 here reads CASSFRTGGTEAFF. The DNA reads TGTGCCAGCAGCTTTAGGACAGGCGGAACTGAAGCTTTCTTT.